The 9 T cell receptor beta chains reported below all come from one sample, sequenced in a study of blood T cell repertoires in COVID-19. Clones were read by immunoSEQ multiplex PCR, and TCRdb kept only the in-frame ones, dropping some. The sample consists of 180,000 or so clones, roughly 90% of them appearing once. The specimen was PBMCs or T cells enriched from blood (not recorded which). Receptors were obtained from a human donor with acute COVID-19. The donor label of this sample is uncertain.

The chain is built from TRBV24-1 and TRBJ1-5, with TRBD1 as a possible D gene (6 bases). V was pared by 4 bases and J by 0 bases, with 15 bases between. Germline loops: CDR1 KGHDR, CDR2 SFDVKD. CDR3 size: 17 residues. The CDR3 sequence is CATSDSTGRRSNQPQHF. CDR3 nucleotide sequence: TGTGCCACCAGTGACTCTACAGGGCGCCGTAGCAATCAGCCCCAGCATTTT.

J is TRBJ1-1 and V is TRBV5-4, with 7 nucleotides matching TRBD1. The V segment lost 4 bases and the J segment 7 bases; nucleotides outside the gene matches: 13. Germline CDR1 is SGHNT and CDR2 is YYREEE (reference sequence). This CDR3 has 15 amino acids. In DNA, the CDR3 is TGTGCCAGCAGCATAAAGACAGGGCCCAATAATGAAGCTTTCTTT. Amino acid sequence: CASSIKTGPNNEAFF.

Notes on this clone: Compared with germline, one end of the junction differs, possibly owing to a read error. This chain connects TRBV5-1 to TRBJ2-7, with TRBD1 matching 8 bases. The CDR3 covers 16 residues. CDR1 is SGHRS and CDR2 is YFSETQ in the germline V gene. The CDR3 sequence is CASSLDRVSFVYEQYF. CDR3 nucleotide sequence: TGCGCCAGCAGTTTGGACAGGGTATCATTTGTCTACGAGCAGTACTTC.

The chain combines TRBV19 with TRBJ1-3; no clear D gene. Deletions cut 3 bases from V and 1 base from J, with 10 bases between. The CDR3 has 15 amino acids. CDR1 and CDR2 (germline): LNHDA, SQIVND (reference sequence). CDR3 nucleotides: TGTGCCAGTAGTATGAACAGCAATTCTGGAAACACCATATATTTT. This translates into CASSMNSNSGNTIYF.

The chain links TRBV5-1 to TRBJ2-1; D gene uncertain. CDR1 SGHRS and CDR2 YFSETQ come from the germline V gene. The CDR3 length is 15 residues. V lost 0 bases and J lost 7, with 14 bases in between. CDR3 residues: CASSLESSGGNEQFF. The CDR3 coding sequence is TGCGCCAGCAGCTTGGAATCGTCGGGTGGGAATGAGCAGTTCTTC.

The CDR3 DNA sequence: TGCGCCAGCAGCCAAGTCGCCCGGTCGGATCAGCCCCAGCATTTT. This codes for CASSQVARSDQPQHF. V and J are TRBV4-1 and TRBJ1-5; no firm D call. The germline V gene has CDR1 MGHRA and CDR2 YSYEKL. V dropped 1 base and J dropped 5 bases, with 12 bases sitting between them. The CDR3 spans 15 residues.

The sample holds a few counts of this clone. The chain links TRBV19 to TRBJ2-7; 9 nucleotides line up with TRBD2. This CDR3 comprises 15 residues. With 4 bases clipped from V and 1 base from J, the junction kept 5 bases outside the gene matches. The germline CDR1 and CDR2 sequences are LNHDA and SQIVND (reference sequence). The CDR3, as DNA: TGTGCCAGTAGTAATAGCGGGGGAGCTTCCTACGAGCAGTACTTC. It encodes CASSNSGGASYEQYF.

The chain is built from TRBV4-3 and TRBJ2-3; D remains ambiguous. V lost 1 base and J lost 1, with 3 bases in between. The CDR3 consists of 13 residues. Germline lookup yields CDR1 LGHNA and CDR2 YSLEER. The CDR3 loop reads CASSQAGTDTQYF. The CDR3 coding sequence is TGCGCCAGCAGCCAAGCGGGCACAGATACGCAGTATTTT.

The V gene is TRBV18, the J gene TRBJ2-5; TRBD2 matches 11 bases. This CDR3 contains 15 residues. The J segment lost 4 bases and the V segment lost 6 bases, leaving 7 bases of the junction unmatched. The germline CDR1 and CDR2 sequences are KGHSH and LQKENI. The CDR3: CASSPQTSGGETQYF. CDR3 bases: TGTGCCAGCTCGCCGCAAACTAGCGGGGGAGAGACCCAGTACTTC.